Shown below are 10 T cell receptor beta chains from a single sample sequenced in a study of T cells expressing NK-cell markers. From its re-call of the 5' RACE reads, TCRdb lists each CDR3 protein once, without DNA. The sample yields about 140,000 distinct CDR3 sequences, of which the top ten take up approximately 12%. Sequenced: blood T cells: a sorted CD56 or NKG2C T cell subset, CD4+ or CD8+ T cells, or bulk PBMC T cells (not recorded which). The source of these receptors is a man aged 18 to 30 in good health.

The chain employs TRBV6-5 and TRBJ2-7. The CDR3 has 15 amino acids. Germline V gene sequence: CDR1 MNHEY, CDR2 SVGAGI. CDR3 sequence: CASSQYSNVAYEQYF.

CDR3 in amino acids: CAISESLTGSSTDTQYF. The J gene is TRBJ2-3, the V gene TRBV10-3; the D gene TCRdb calls, TRBD1, cannot be checked with no DNA. Germline CDR1 reads ENHRY; CDR2 reads SYGVKD. The CDR3 has 17 residues.

J is TRBJ2-1 and V is TRBV29-1; TCRdb names TRBD2, which stays unverified in the absence of DNA. This CDR3 has 15 amino acids. The germline CDR1 and CDR2 sequences are SQVTM and ANQGSEA. CDR3 residues: CSANSLAGGPNEQFF.

The chain has TRBV20-1 and TRBJ2-3; TCRdb picks TRBD1, but there is no DNA to check that call. The CDR3 contains 13 residues. The germline gives CDR1 DFQATT, CDR2 SNEGSKA (reference sequence). CDR3 sequence: CSAWTGGADTQYF.

This sequence joins TRBV27 and TRBJ2-3; the D gene TCRdb calls, TRBD2, cannot be checked with no DNA. This CDR3 has 13 residues. Per germline, CDR1 MNHEY and CDR2 SMNVEV (reference sequence). The CDR3 region is CASSFGLTDTQYF.

The chain's CDR3 is CASTRGGETQYF. The J gene is TRBJ2-5, the V gene TRBV19; absent DNA, TCRdb's TRBD1 call cannot be checked. This CDR3 is built from 12 residues. From germline, CDR1 is LNHDA and CDR2 SQIVND (reference sequence).

This chain connects TRBV6-2 or TRBV6-3 to TRBJ1-1; the D gene TCRdb calls, TRBD1, cannot be checked with no DNA. Germline V gene lookup returns CDR1 MNHEY and CDR2 SVGEGT. The CDR3 totals 15 residues. The CDR3 here is CASSYRPGGNTEAFF.

The chain employs TRBV6-5 and TRBJ2-1; the TRBD2 assignment by TCRdb is unverifiable without DNA. The germline V gene has CDR1 MNHEY and CDR2 SVGAGI. The CDR3 is 14 residues long. The CDR3 protein is CASSYSMASLEQFF.

CDR3 residues: CASSELTGIIHNEQFF. This chain uses TRBV2 with TRBJ2-1; the TCRdb D gene call, TRBD1, has no DNA to confirm it. The CDR3 has 16 residues. CDR1 and CDR2 from the germline V gene are SNHLY and FYNNEI.

The chain employs TRBV6-1 and TRBJ2-5. The CDR3 runs to 14 residues. The germline V gene encodes CDR1 MNHNS and CDR2 SASEGT. The CDR3 loop is CASSNGVDQETQYF.